This TCR beta chain appears in the sequencing data of a study of cytomegalovirus exposure and HLA in healthy donors. Those who donated were healthy bone marrow donors. The study ran its PCR with 60 Vbeta and 13 Jbeta primers. Sequencing was performed with immunoSEQ multiplex PCR; in TCRdb, only in-frame clones are kept and a portion is missing. The sample data list roughly 55,000 clones. Germline-derived CDR1 and CDR2 are SGHVS and FQNEAQ. The V gene lost 0 bases and the J gene lost 2 bases, with 8 bases spanning the gap. The CDR3 loop spans 14 amino acids. As regards this clone: The antigen is undetermined.

Notes on the study in general: Across donors, sequencing depth was assumed by presence/absence analyses to be roughly uniform.

This TCR came from a man in his fifties or sixties in good health and CMV-seropositive. The rearrangement joins TRBV7-8 to TRBJ2-7; D is possibly TRBD1 (5 bases). The sequencing sample was made of PBMCs. The CDR3 DNA follows: TGTGCCAGCAGCTTAGCGGACATCACCTACGAGCAGTACTTC. Residues: CASSLADITYEQYF.